This T cell receptor (beta chain) is from a study of T cells of healthy individuals. J was trimmed by 3 bases and V by 4 bases; bases with no gene match: 9. The CDR3 runs 16 residues. CDR1 and CDR2 (germline): ENHRY, SYGVKD. Many counts were recorded for this clonotype. TCRdb ran MiXCR on the 5' RACE reads and lists one entry per CDR3 protein. This sample has 75,000 to 95,000 distinct CDR3 sequences, with about 5% found just once. The TCR sequence derives from a female donor in good health. V is TRBV10-3 and J is TRBJ2-3, with TRBD2 matching over 8 bases. The CDR3 nucleotides read TGTGCCATCAGTGGGGCTAGCGGGTTCGGGACAGATACGCAGTATTTT. It is translated as CAISGASGFGTDTQYF.